The subject of this entry is one T cell receptor beta chain. Germline lookup yields CDR1 MNHEY and CDR2 SVGAGI. This CDR3 region has 15 residues. Trimming removed 2 bases at V and 2 bases at J, with 12 bases between. Participants reported their clinical history, and cohort assignment relied on those reports. Donors in Cohort 3 counted as recovered after two negative PCRs, clearance, or symptom resolution. This specimen comes from a study of blood T cell repertoires in COVID-19. Study overall: Nucleic acid was either cDNA or gDNA, and it came from T cells, B-cell-depleted T cells, or PBMCs.

Authors' data handling: Scientists estimated how many nucleated cells there were by amplifying reference gene primers. Libraries were prepared by immunoSEQ multiplex PCR; TCRdb keeps only in-frame clonotypes and omits some of them. The V and J calls and clone size come from that table; D and trimming were worked out from the DNA. The sample consists of 250,000 to 300,000 clones, over 75% of them appearing once. The TCR originated in a man younger than 30 who had recovered from COVID-19. The chain carries TRBV6-5 and TRBJ1-2; a possible D gene is TRBD1 (5 bases). The sequencing input was PBMCs or T cells enriched from blood (not recorded which). CDR3 DNA sequence: TGTGCCAGCAGTTACACGGGACTCGGAAACTATGGCTACACCTTC. Translated: CASSYTGLGNYGYTF.